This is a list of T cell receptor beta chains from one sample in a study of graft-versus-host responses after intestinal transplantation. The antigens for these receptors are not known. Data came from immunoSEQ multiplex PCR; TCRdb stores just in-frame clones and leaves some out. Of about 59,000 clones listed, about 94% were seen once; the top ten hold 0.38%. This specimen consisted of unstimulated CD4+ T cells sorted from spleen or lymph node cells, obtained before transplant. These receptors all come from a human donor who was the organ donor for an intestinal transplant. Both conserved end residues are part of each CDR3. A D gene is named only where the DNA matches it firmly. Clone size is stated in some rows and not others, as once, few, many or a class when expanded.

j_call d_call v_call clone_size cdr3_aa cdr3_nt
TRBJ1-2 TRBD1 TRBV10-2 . CASSEQLDRGNGYTF TGCGCCAGCAGTGAACAGTTAGACAGGGGGAATGGCTACACCTTC
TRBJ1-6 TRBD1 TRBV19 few CASSVRDRGHRSSPLHF TGTGCCAGTAGTGTCCGGGACAGGGGGCATAGGTCTTCACCCCTCCACTTT
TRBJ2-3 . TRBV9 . CASSGTSTDTQYF TGTGCCAGCAGCGGGACTAGCACAGATACGCAGTATTTT
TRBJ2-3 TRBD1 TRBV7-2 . CASGTGYTDTQYF TGTGCCAGCGGGACAGGGTACACAGATACGCAGTATTTT
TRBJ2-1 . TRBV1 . CTSRRGLAGVNEQFF TGCACCAGCAGACGGGGACTAGCGGGGGTGAATGAGCAGTTCTTC
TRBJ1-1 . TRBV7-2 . CASSLVWGATEAFF TGTGCCAGCAGCTTAGTTTGGGGGGCGACTGAAGCTTTCTTT
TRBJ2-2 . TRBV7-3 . CASSTRPATNTGELFF TGTGCCAGCAGCACACGCCCAGCGACGAACACCGGGGAGCTGTTTTTT
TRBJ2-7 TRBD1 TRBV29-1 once CSAHRGYEQYF TGCAGCGCCCACAGGGGCTACGAGCAGTACTTC
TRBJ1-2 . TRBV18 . CASSPALDYGYTF TGTGCCAGCTCACCAGCACTCGACTATGGCTACACCTTC
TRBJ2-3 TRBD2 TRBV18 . CASSRSGVRTDTQYF TGTGCCAGCTCACGCAGCGGGGTCCGCACAGATACGCAGTATTTT
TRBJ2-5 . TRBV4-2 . CASSQEEGVGETQYF TGTGCCAGCAGCCAAGAGGAGGGGGTGGGAGAGACCCAGTACTTC
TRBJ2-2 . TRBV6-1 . CASSAGIGAGELFF TGTGCCAGCAGTGCGGGGATTGGTGCCGGGGAGCTGTTTTTT
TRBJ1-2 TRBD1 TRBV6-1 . CASSGGGTTPGQGYGYTF TGTGCCAGCAGTGGGGGGGGAACCACTCCGGGACAGGGGTACGGCTACACCTTC
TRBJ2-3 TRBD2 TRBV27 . CASSLRLAGGTDTQYF TGTGCCAGCAGTCTACGACTAGCGGGGGGCACAGATACGCAGTATTTT
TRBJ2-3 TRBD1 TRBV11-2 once CASSSRSGQGYDTQYF TGTGCCAGCAGCAGTAGATCGGGACAGGGGTATGATACGCAGTATTTT
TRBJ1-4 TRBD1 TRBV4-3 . CASSQDVWTGDEKLFF TGCGCCAGCAGCCAAGATGTGTGGACAGGGGATGAAAAACTGTTTTTT
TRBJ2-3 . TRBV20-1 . CSAREWPTQYF TGCAGTGCTAGGGAGTGGCCTACGCAGTATTTT
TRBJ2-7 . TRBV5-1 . CASSLKPGDEQYF TGCGCCAGCAGCTTGAAACCAGGGGACGAGCAGTACTTC
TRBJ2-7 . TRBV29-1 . CSVEGPRREQYF TGCAGCGTTGAAGGTCCACGTCGGGAGCAGTACTTC
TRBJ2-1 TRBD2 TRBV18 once CASSPMTSGGALLLSSYNEQFF TGTGCCAGCTCACCAATGACTAGCGGGGGGGCGCTTCTTCTTAGCTCCTACAATGAGCAGTTCTTC
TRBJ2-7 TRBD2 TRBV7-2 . CASSSRTSGTLYEQYF TGTGCCAGCAGCTCGAGGACTAGCGGGACCCTCTACGAGCAGTACTTC
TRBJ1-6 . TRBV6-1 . CAARGGPPLHF TGTGCCGCCCGCGGCGGGCCACCCCTCCACTTT
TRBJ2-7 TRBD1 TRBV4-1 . CASSLRTGYNYEQYF TGCGCCAGCAGCCTCCGGACAGGGTATAACTACGAGCAGTACTTC
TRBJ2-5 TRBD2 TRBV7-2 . CASSSRGWETQYF TGTGCCAGCAGCTCGCGGGGGTGGGAGACCCAGTACTTC
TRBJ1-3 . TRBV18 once CASSPTRGVAGNTIYF TGTGCCAGCTCACCGACACGGGGGGTGGCTGGAAACACCATATATTTT
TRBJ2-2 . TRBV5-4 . CASKNSPTNTGELFF TGTGCCAGCAAAAATTCCCCTACGAACACCGGGGAGCTGTTTTTT
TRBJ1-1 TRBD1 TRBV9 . CASSVGTGGTAFF TGTGCCAGCAGCGTTGGGACAGGCGGAACAGCTTTCTTT
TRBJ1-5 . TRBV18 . CASSPSSNQPQHF TGTGCCAGCTCACCTTCTAGCAATCAGCCCCAGCATTTT
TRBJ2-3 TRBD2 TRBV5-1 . CASSLPPGGAKDTQYF TGCGCCAGCAGCTTGCCTCCCGGGGGGGCGAAAGATACGCAGTATTTT
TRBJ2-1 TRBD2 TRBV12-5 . CASGFLPRLAGYNEQFF TGTGCTAGTGGTTTCCTACCCCGACTAGCGGGATACAATGAGCAGTTCTTC
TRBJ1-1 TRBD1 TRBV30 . CAWSVRSWTGGDTEAFF TGTGCCTGGAGTGTAAGGTCTTGGACAGGGGGGGACACTGAAGCTTTCTTT
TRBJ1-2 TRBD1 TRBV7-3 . CASSLTGGRGYTF TGTGCCAGCAGCTTAACAGGGGGCCGTGGCTACACCTTC
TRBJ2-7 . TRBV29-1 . CSVAETPYEQYF TGCAGCGTTGCCGAAACACCCTACGAGCAGTACTTC
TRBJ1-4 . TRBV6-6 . CASSYSTGYEKLFF TGTGCCAGCAGTTACTCTACAGGTTATGAAAAACTGTTTTTT
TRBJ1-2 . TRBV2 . CASSEAGAYGYTF TGTGCCAGCAGTGAAGCTGGCGCATATGGCTACACCTTC
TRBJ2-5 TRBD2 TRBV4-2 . CASSQDRKGSGVETQYF TGTGCCAGCAGCCAAGATCGTAAGGGTAGCGGGGTGGAGACCCAGTACTTC
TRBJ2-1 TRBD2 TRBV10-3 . CAISLSGGVNNEQFF TGTGCCATCAGTCTTAGCGGGGGGGTAAACAATGAGCAGTTCTTC
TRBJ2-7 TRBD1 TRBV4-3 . CASSQGVRTGGAEQYF TGCGCCAGCAGCCAAGGAGTTAGGACAGGTGGTGCCGAGCAGTACTTC
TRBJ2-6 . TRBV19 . CASRVSGANVLTF TGTGCCAGTAGGGTCTCTGGGGCCAACGTCCTGACTTTC
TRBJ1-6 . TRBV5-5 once CASSLWPGGPNSPLHF TGTGCCAGCAGCTTGTGGCCGGGTGGTCCCAATTCACCCCTCCACTTT
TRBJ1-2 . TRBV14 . CASSQAWASGGYTF TGTGCCAGCAGCCAAGCATGGGCCTCCGGTGGCTACACCTTC
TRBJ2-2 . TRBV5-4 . CASSPTSTPTYTGELFF TGTGCCAGCAGTCCCACATCGACCCCAACCTACACCGGGGAGCTGTTTTTT
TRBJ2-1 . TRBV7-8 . CASSLRSNNEQFF TGTGCCAGCAGCTTACGGTCGAACAATGAGCAGTTCTTC
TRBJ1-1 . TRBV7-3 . CASSLTGDTEAFF TGTGCCAGCAGCTTAACAGGGGACACTGAAGCTTTCTTT
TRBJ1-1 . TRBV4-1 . CASSQGGGRIAEAFF TGCGCCAGCAGCCAAGGAGGGGGGCGTATCGCTGAAGCTTTCTTT
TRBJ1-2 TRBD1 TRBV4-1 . CASSGDRGLSPYGYTF TGCGCCAGCAGCGGGGACAGGGGTCTCTCTCCCTATGGCTACACCTTC
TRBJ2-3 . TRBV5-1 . CASSLAPGYGTDTQYF TGCGCCAGCAGCTTGGCCCCGGGGTATGGCACAGATACGCAGTATTTT
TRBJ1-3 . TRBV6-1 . CASSEPNRGSGNTIYF TGTGCCAGCAGTGAACCCAATCGTGGCTCTGGAAACACCATATATTTT
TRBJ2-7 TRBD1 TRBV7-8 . CASSLRDRTEQYF TGTGCCAGCAGTTTGAGGGACAGAACCGAGCAGTACTTC
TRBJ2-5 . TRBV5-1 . CASSLGEQDFKETQYF TGCGCCAGCAGCTTGGGGGAGCAGGACTTTAAAGAGACCCAGTACTTC
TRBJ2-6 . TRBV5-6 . CASRQSLTGPSGANVLTF TGTGCCAGCAGACAATCTTTGACAGGACCCTCTGGGGCCAACGTCCTGACTTTC